This TCR beta chain was observed in a study of cytomegalovirus exposure and HLA in healthy donors. Use of 60 Vbeta and 13 Jbeta primers characterized the PCR. Repertoires were generated with immunoSEQ multiplex PCR, while TCRdb's copy carries only in-frame clones and drops some. Of tens of thousands of clones listed, 66% are singletons. The CDR3 is 13 amino acids. Looked up from germline, CDR1 is SGHDT and CDR2 is YYEEEE. V was clipped by 7 bases and J by 7 bases, with 17 bases between them. The chain links TRBV5-6 to TRBJ1-1, with a tentative D call TRBD1 (6 bases). This TCR was recovered from a man between 45 and 60 years old in good health and CMV-seropositive. The sample was PBMCs. This CDR3 is CASQAGAGLEAFF. The CDR3 DNA sequence: TGTGCCAGCCAAGCAGGGGCAGGTCTTGAAGCTTTCTTT.